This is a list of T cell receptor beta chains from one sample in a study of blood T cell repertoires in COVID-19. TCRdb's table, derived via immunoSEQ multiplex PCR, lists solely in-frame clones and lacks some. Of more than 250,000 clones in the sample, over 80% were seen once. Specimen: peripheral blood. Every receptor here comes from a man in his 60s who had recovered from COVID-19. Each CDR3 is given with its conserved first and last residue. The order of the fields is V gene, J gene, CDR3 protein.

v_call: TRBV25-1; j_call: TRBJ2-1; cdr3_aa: CASKKTGTVYNEQFF
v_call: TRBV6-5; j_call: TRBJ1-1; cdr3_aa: CASSYGTAMNTEAFF
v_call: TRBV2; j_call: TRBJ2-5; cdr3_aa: CASRGTSGGQETQYF
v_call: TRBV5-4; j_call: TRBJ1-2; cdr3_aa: CASSRDSLNYGYTF
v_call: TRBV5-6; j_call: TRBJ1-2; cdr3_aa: CASSLSGDPGYTF
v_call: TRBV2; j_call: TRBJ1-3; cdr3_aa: CASSDAGQISGNTIYF
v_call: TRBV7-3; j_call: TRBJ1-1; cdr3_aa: CASSPGGLNTEAFF
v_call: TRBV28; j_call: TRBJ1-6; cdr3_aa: CASSLGQGRVSPLHF
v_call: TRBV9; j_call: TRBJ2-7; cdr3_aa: CASSVEGVRTGEQYF
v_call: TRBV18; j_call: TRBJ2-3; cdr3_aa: CASSPNRGRDTQYF
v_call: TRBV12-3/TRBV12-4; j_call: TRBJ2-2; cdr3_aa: CASREEILGELFF
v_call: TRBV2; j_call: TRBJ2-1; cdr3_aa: CASSVRGGSQTDEQFF
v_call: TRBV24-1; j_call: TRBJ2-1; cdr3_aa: CATSDPRGTGIGASYNEQFF
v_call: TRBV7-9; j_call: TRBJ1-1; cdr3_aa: CASSDIGQHTEAFF
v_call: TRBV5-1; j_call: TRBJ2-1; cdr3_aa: CASSWPWPIGGNEQFF
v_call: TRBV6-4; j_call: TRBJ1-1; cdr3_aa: CASSRQERGFF
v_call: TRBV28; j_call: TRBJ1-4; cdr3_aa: CASSFSERYNEKLFF
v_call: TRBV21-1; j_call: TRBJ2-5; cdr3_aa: CASSKGPVQGWETQYF
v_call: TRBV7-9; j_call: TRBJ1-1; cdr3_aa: CASSFEGAEAFF
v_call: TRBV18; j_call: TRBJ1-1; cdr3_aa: CASSPDNLNTEAFF
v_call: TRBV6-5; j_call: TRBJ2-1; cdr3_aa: CASSKAGGYNEQFF
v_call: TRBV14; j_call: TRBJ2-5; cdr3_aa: CASSQAGGPGTQYF
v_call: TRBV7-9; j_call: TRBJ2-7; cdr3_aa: CASSLNYEQYF
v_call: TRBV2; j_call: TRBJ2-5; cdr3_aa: CASLYGLLQETQYF
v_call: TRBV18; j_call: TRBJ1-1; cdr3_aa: CASSPLRGAEAFF
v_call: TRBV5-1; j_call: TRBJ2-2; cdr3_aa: CASSLEPGQVNTGELFF
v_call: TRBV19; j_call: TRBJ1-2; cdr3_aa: CASSPQGARDYGYTF
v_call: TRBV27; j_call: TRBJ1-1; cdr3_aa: CASRKGQGFAEAFF
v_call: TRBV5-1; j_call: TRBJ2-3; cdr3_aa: CASSPPGGSTDTQYF
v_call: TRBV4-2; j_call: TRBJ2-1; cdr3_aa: CASSQEVVWTSGAHNEQFF
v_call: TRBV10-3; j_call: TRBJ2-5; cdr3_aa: CAISEGGGETQYF
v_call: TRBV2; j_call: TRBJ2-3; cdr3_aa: CASSEETGRSTDTQYF
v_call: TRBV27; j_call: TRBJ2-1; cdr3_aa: CATRIHPNEQFF
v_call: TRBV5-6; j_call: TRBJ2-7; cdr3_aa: CASSLASGRLYPSYEQYF
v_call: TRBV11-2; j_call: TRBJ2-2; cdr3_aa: CASSPRTGLTGELFF
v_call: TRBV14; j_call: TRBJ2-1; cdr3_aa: CASSQAQTSREQFF
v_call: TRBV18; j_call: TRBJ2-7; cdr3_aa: CASSRTGSYEQYF
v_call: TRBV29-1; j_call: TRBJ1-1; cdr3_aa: CSWFTGGTEAFF
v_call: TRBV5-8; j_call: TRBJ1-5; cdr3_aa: CASSLAMGQGAQPQHF
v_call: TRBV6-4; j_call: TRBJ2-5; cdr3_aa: CANASGREETQYF
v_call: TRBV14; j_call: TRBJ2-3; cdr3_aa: CASSSGSGRSTDTQYF